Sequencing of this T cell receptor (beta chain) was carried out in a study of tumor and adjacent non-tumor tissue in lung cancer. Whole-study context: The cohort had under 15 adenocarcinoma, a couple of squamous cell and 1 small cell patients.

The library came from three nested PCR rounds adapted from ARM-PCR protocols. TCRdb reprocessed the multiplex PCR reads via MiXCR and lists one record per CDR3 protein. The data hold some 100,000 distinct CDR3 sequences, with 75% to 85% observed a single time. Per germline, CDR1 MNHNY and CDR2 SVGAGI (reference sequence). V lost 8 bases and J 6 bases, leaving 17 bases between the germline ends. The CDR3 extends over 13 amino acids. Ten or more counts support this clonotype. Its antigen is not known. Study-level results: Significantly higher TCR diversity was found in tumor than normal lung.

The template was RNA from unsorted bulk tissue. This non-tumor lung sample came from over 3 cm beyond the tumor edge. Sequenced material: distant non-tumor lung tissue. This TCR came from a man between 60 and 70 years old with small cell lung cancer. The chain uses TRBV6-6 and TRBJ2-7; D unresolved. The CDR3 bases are TGTGCCAGCGGAGTGGGGTCGATGCTCGAGCAGTACGTC. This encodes CASGVGSMLEQYV.